The rows below give T cell receptor beta chains drawn from one sample of a study of T-cell memory formation after mild COVID-19. TCRdb independently ran MiXCR on the 5' RACE reads; one entry per CDR3 protein. This table holds a few hundred thousand distinct CDR3 sequences, 25% to 30% found once. Sequencing was performed on PBMCs or a T cell subset sorted from them (not recorded which). These receptors were taken from an adult woman who had mild COVID-19 (a few samples of this study predate the infection). Cell type and time point are not known. Both conserved end residues are part of each CDR3. Fields, in order: J gene, V gene, D gene, clone size, CDR3 protein, CDR3 DNA. A D gene is named only where the DNA matches it firmly. Size is omitted from some rows. Given values are once, few, many or a class for expanded clones.

>TRBJ2-1|TRBV6-2/TRBV6-3|TRBD1|.
CAIGQGNEQFF
TGTGCCATCGGACAGGGCAATGAGCAGTTCTTC
>TRBJ2-3|TRBV4-1|.|.
CASSQDRFEGGPTDTQYF
TGCGCCAGCAGCCAAGATAGGTTTGAGGGGGGTCCCACAGATACGCAGTATTTT
>TRBJ2-1|TRBV5-1|TRBD2|.
CASSLLAGGPGNEQFF
TGCGCCAGCAGCTTACTAGCGGGAGGGCCTGGGAATGAGCAGTTCTTC
>TRBJ1-4|TRBV5-1|TRBD1|few
CASSLLDREREKLFF
TGCGCCAGCAGCTTGCTAGACAGGGAACGCGAAAAACTGTTTTTT
>TRBJ2-5|TRBV2|.|many
CASSERRKETQYF
TGTGCCAGCAGTGAGAGGAGGAAAGAGACCCAGTACTTC
>TRBJ2-7|TRBV12-3/TRBV12-4|.|.
CASSFARGYEQYF
TGTGCCAGCAGTTTTGCCAGAGGCTACGAGCAGTACTTC
>TRBJ1-1|TRBV7-2|.|few
CASSLSLAGLLGNTEAFF
TGTGCCAGCAGCTTATCGTTGGCAGGGTTATTGGGGAACACTGAAGCTTTCTTT
>TRBJ1-2|TRBV4-1|TRBD1|few
CASNPGTGLNYGYTF
TGCGCCAGCAACCCTGGGACAGGATTGAACTATGGCTACACCTTC
>TRBJ2-1|TRBV30|TRBD2|few
CAWSGTGGNEQFF
TGTGCCTGGAGTGGTACGGGAGGGAATGAGCAGTTCTTC
>TRBJ2-7|TRBV9|.|few
CASSVGGHGGEEQYF
TGTGCCAGCAGCGTAGGAGGGCACGGGGGTGAGGAGCAGTACTTC
>TRBJ2-6|TRBV3-1|.|few
CASSQEGFEQGPMGANVLTF
TGTGCCAGCAGCCAAGAAGGATTCGAGCAAGGCCCCATGGGGGCCAACGTCCTGACTTTC
>TRBJ2-1|TRBV5-1|.|many
CASSLDRYNEQFF
TGCGCCAGCAGCTTGGACAGGTACAATGAGCAGTTCTTC
>TRBJ2-1|TRBV7-9|TRBD1|few
CASSLADRGVWSEQFF
TGTGCCAGCAGCTTGGCGGACAGGGGCGTTTGGAGTGAGCAGTTCTTC
>TRBJ2-7|TRBV7-2|.|.
CASSRDMSSYEQYF
TGTGCCAGCAGCCGGGACATGAGCTCCTACGAGCAGTACTTC
>TRBJ1-1|TRBV7-8|TRBD1|.
CVLGGRYSNTEAFF
TGTGTTTTAGGGGGCAGATATTCGAACACTGAAGCTTTCTTT
>TRBJ2-3|TRBV5-1|.|.
CASSLRGVRGTSQGDTQYF
TGCGCCAGCAGCTTGCGGGGAGTCAGAGGGACCTCGCAGGGAGATACGCAGTATTTT
>TRBJ2-1|TRBV7-2|TRBD1|.
CASSAATGTGYNEQFF
TGTGCCAGCAGCGCAGCGACCGGGACAGGGTACAATGAGCAGTTCTTC
>TRBJ2-7|TRBV29-1|TRBD1|few
CSVEGGTVDEQYF
TGCAGCGTTGAAGGAGGGACAGTTGACGAGCAGTACTTC
>TRBJ2-5|TRBV7-8|.|few
CASSLAASWETQYF
TGTGCCAGCAGCTTAGCGGCCAGCTGGGAGACCCAGTACTTC
>TRBJ1-2|TRBV6-5|TRBD1|.
CASSYFGTGDNYGYTF
TGTGCCAGCAGTTACTTTGGGACAGGGGACAACTATGGCTACACCTTC
>TRBJ1-2|TRBV6-2/TRBV6-3|.|few
CASSYSEESGYGYTF
TGTGCCAGCAGTTACTCGGAGGAGTCGGGCTATGGCTACACCTTC
>TRBJ2-2|TRBV20-1|.|few
CSAIRSGKAGELFF
TGCAGTGCTATCCGATCGGGAAAGGCCGGGGAGCTGTTTTTT
>TRBJ2-5|TRBV12-3/TRBV12-4|.|.
CASTYQETQYF
TGTGCCAGCACTTATCAAGAGACCCAGTACTTC
>TRBJ2-7|TRBV11-3|TRBD2|.
CASRKPGREGEQYF
TGTGCCAGCAGGAAACCGGGCAGGGAGGGCGAGCAGTACTTC
>TRBJ2-7|TRBV27|TRBD1|.
CASRAGTGFSNEQYF
TGTGCCAGCAGGGCCGGGACAGGGTTCTCTAACGAGCAGTACTTC
>TRBJ1-1|TRBV20-1|TRBD1|.
CSARAGQTNTEAFF
TGCAGTGCTAGGGCGGGACAGACGAACACTGAAGCTTTCTTT
>TRBJ2-5|TRBV24-1|.|few
CATSNQETQYF
TGTGCCACCAGCAACCAAGAGACCCAGTACTTC
>TRBJ2-1|TRBV2|TRBD2|few
CASRGLSYNEQFF
TGTGCCAGCAGGGGACTATCCTACAATGAGCAGTTCTTC